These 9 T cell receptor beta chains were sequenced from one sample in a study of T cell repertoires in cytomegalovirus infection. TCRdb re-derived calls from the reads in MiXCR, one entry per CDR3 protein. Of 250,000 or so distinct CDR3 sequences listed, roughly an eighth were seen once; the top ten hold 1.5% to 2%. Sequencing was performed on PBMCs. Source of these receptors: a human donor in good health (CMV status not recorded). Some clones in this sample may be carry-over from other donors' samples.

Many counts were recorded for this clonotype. CDR3 sequence reads: CASSSPAAESTDTQYF. CDR3 nucleotides: TGTGCCAGCAGCTCCCCGGCGGCGGAGAGCACAGATACGCAGTATTTT. The chain recombines TRBV11-1 with TRBJ2-3; D gene ambiguous. V was trimmed by 4 bases and J by 0 bases, leaving 14 bases between them. This CDR3 contains 16 residues. Per germline, CDR1 SGHAT and CDR2 FQDESV (reference sequence).

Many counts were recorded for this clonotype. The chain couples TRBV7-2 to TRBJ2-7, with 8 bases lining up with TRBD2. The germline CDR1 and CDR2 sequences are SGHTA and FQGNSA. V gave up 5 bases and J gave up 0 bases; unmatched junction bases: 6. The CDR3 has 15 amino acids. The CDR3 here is CASSQSGGNSYEQYF. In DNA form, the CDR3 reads TGTGCCAGCAGCCAGAGCGGGGGTAACTCCTACGAGCAGTACTTC. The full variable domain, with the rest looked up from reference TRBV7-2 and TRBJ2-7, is GAGVSQSPSNKVTEKGKDVELRCDPISGHTALYWYRQSLGQGLEFLIYFQGNSAPDKSGLPSDRFSAERTGGSVSTLTIQRTQQEDSAVYLCASSQSGGNSYEQYFGPGTRLTVT.

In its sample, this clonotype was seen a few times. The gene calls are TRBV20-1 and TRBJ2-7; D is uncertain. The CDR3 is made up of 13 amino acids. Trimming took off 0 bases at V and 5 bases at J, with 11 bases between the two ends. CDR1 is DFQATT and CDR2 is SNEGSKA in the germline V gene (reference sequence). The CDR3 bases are TGCAGTGCTAGAGAGGGTATTCTCCACGAGCAGTACTTC. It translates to CSAREGILHEQYF.

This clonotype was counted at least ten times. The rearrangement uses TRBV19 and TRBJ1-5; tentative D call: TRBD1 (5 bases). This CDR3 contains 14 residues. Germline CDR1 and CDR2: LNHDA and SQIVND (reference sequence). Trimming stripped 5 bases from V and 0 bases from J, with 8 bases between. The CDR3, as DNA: TGTGCCAGTAGTGAAGGGACTAGCAATCAGCCCCAGCATTTT. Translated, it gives CASSEGTSNQPQHF.

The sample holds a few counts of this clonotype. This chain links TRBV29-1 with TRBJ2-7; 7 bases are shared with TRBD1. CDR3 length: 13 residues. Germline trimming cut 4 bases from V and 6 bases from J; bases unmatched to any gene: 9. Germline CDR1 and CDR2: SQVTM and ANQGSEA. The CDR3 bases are TGCAGCGTTGGTGGGCAGGGGGTTGGCGAGCAGTACTTC. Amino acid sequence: CSVGGQGVGEQYF.

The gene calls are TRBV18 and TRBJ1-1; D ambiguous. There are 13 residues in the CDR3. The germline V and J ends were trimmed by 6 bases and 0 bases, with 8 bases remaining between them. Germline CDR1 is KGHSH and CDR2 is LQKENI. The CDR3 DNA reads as TGTGCCAGCTCGGGCAGTGTGAACACTGAAGCTTTCTTT. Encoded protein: CASSGSVNTEAFF.

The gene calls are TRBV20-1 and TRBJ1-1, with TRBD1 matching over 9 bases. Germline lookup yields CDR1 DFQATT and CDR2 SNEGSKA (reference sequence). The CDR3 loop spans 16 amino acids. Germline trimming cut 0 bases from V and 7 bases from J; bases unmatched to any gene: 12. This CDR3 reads CSARDLDRGPSIEAFF. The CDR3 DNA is TGCAGTGCTAGAGATCTGGACAGGGGCCCATCGATTGAAGCTTTCTTT.

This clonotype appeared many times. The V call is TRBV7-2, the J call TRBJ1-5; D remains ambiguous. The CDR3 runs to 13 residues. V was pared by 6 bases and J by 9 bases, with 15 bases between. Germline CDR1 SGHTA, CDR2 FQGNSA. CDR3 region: CASSPTPLGPQHF. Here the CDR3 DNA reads TGTGCCAGCAGTCCGACCCCCTTAGGGCCCCAGCATTTT.

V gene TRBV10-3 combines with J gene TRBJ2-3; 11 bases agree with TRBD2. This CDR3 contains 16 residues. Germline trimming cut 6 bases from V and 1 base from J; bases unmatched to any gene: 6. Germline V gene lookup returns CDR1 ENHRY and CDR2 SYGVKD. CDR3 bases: TGTGCCATCAGAGAACTACTAGCGGGAGGCACAGATACGCAGTATTTT. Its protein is CAIRELLAGGTDTQYF.